This paragraph covers one TCR beta chain sequence. Its antigen is as yet unknown. The source of the sample is a study of cytomegalovirus exposure and HLA in healthy donors. The study's findings and limits: Analyses of presence/absence relied on an assumption of roughly uniform sequencing depth across donors.

Use of 60 Vbeta and 13 Jbeta primers characterized the PCR. The method was immunoSEQ multiplex PCR; TCRdb's version includes in-frame clones alone and lacks a portion of them. The table includes around 140,000 clones, around 80% detected once. Trimming cost V 0 bases and J 5 bases; bases outside gene matches: 9. The CDR3 runs to 16 residues. Germline V gene lookup returns CDR1 LGHNA and CDR2 YSLEER. V is TRBV4-3 and J is TRBJ2-5; 7 nucleotides match TRBD2. Sequenced: PBMCs. The sequence came from a female donor in good health and CMV-seronegative. CDR3 amino acids: CASSQDTTSVGETQYF. In DNA, the CDR3 is TGCGCCAGCAGCCAAGATACAACTAGCGTGGGGGAGACCCAGTACTTC.